The subject of this entry is one TCR delta chain. With a far larger clone one base away, a read error is the likely cause. Other nucleotide sequences in the sample specify the same CDR3. TCRdb called clones from the RT-PCR reads again using CATT. The table has roughly 700 delta-chain clones, about 6.7% seen once. The data originate from a study of gamma-delta T cells after stem cell transplantation. Material: gamma-delta T cells. This sequence originates from a human donor. It is not recorded whose cells these are; they may come from a transplant donor.

The chain's CDR3 is CALGDPRSFAYWGPHDKLIF. The CDR3 DNA reads TGTGCTCTTGGGGATCCGCGCTCCTTCGCCTACTGGGGGCCCCACGATAAACTCATCTTT. The rearrangement links TRDV1 to TRDJ1; 8 bases are a match to TRDD3. Trimming took 3 bases from V and 4 from J; bases not matched to a gene: 22. CDR1 and CDR2 (germline): TSWWSYY, QGS. This CDR3 spans 20 amino acids.